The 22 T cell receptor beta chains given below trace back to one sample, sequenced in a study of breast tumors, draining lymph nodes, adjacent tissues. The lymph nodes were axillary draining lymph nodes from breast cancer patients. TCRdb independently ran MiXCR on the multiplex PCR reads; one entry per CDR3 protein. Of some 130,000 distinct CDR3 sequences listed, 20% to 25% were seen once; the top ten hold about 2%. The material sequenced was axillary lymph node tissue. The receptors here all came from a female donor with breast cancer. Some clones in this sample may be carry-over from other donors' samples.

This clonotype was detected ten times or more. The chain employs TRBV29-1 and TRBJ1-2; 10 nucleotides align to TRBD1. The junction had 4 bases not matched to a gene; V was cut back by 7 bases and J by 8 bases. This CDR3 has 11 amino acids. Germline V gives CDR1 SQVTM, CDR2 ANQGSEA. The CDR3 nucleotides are TGCAGCGGACAGGGGGCTGAGGGCTACACCTTC. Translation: CSGQGAEGYTF.

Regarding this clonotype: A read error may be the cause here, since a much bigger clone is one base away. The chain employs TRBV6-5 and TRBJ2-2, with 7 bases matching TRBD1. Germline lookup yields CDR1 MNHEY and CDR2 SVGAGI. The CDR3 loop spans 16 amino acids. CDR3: CAGSTRDRGATGELFF. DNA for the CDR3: TGTGCCGGCAGTACCCGGGACAGAGGGGCGACCGGGGAGCTGTTTTTT.

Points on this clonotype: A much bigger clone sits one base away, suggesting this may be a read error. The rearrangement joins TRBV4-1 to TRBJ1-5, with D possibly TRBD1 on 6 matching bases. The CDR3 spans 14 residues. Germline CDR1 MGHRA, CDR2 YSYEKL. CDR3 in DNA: TGCGCCGGCAGCCCCAGGACAGTCAATCAGCCCCAGCATTTT. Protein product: CAGSPRTVNQPQHF.

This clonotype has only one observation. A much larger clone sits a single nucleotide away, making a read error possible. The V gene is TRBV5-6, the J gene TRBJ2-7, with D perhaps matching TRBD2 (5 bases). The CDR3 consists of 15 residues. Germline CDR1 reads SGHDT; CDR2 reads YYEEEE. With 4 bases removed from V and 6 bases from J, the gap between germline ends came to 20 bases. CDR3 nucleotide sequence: TGTGCCAGCAGCCCTATGAAGGGCCTTCGGGGCGAGCAGTACTTC. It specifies CASSPMKGLRGEQYF.

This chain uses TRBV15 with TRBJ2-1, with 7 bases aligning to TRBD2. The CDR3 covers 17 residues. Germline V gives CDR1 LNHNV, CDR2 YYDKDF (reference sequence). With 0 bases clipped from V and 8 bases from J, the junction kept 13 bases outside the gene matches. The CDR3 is CATSRDRGTGGKDEQFF. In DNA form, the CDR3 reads TGTGCCACCAGCAGAGATCGCGGGACGGGGGGTAAAGATGAGCAGTTCTTC.

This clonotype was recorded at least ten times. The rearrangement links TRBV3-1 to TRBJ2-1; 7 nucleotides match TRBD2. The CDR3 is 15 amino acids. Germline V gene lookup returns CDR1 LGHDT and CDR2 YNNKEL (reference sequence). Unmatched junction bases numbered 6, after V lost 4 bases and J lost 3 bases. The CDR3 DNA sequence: TGTGCCAGCAGCCCGGCGGGGGACTACTACAATGAGCAGTTCTTC. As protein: CASSPAGDYYNEQFF.

Written as DNA, the CDR3 is TGTGCCAGCAGCTTAGAAACCTTATGTGCTAACTATGGCTACACCTTC. Its translation is CASSLETLCANYGYTF. The gene calls are TRBV7-9 and TRBJ1-2, with unresolved D. The CDR3 is made up of 16 amino acids. Trimming stripped 1 base from V and 0 bases from J, with 12 bases between. Germline V gene lookup returns CDR1 SEHNR and CDR2 FQNEAQ (reference sequence).

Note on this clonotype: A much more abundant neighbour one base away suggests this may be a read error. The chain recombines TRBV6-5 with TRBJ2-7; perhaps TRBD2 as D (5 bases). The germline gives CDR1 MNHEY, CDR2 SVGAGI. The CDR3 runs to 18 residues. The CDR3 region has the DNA TGTGCCGGCAGCCGCTGGGTCGGCACTAGGCCGAACTCCTACGAGCAGTACTTC. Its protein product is CAGSRWVGTRPNSYEQYF.

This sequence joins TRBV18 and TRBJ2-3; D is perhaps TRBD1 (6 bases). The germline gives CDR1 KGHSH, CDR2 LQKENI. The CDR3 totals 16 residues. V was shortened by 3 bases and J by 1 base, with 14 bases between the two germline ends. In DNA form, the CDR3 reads TGTGCCAGCTCACCGCCCGACAGGCCGCGCACAGATACGCAGTATTTT. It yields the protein CASSPPDRPRTDTQYF. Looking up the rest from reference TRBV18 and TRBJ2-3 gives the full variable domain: NAGVMQNPRHLVRRRGQEARLRCSPMKGHSHVYWYRQLPEEGLKFMVYLQKENIIDESGMPKERFSAEFPKEGPSILRIQQVVRGDSAAYFCASSPPDRPRTDTQYFGPGTRLTVL.

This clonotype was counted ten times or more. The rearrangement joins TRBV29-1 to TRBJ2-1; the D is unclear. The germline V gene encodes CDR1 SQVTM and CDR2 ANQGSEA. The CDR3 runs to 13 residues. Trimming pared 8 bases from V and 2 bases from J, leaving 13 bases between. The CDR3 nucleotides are TGCAGCTACAACCTCTCCCCCTACAATGAGCAGTTCTTC. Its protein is CSYNLSPYNEQFF.

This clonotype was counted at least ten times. CDR3 nucleotides: TGTGCCAGCAGTTTAAGGGCTAGCCGAGAGACCCAGTACTTC. This translates into CASSLRASRETQYF. J is TRBJ2-5 and V is TRBV12-3 or TRBV12-4, with D maybe TRBD2 (5 bases). Trimming pared 2 bases from V and 4 bases from J, leaving 11 bases between. The CDR3 contains 14 residues.

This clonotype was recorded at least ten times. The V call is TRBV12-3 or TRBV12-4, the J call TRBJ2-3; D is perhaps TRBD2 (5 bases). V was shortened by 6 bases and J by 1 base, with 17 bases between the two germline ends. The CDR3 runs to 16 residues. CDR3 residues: CASSPSLAIRTDTQYF. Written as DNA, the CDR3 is TGTGCCAGCAGCCCTTCCCTAGCTATACGCACAGATACGCAGTATTTT.

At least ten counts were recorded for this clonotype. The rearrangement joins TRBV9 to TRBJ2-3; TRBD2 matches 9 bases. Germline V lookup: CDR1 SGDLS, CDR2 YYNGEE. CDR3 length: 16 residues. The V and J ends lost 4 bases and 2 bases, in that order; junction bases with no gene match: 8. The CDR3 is CASSPYASGITDTQYF. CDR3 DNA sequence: TGTGCCAGCAGCCCCTATGCTAGCGGGATCACAGATACGCAGTATTTT.

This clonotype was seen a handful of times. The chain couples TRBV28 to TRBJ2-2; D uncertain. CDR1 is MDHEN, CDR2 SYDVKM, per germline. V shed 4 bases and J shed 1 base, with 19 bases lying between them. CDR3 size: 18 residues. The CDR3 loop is CASSSSLNGLLNTGELFF. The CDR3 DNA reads TGTGCCAGCAGTTCTTCTTTGAACGGGCTATTGAACACCGGGGAGCTGTTTTTT.

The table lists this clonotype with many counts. CDR3 DNA: TGTGCCAGCAGCCCAACCATGGACAGGGGGCGCAATGAGCAGTTCTTC. Its protein is CASSPTMDRGRNEQFF. The chain uses TRBV7-3 and TRBJ2-1, with TRBD1 matching 11 bases. Germline CDR1 is SGHTA and CDR2 is FQGTGA. Trimming cost V 5 bases and J 6 bases; bases outside gene matches: 9. The CDR3 covers 16 residues.

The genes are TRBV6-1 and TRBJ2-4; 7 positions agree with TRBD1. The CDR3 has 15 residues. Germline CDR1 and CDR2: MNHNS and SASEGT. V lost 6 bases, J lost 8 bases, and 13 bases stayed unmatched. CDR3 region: CASRSADRVVDIQYF. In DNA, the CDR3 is TGTGCCAGCAGAAGCGCTGACAGGGTTGTAGACATTCAGTACTTC.

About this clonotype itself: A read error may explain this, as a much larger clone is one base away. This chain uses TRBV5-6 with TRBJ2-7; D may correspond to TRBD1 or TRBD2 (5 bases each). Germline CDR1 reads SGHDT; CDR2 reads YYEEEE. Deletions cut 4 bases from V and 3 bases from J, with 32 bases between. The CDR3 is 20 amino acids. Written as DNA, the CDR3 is TGTGCCAGCAGCAGAAAGTGGGGATACCGGGGCCCCAATTCGAACTACGAGCAGTACTTC. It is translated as CASSRKWGYRGPNSNYEQYF.

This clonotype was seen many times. CDR3 DNA: TGTGCCAGCAGTGATTCCGGGACACCGGAAAAACTGTTTTTT. It is translated as CASSDSGTPEKLFF. The chain employs TRBV2 and TRBJ1-4, with a possible D match to TRBD1 (6 bases). Trimming took 3 bases from V and 8 from J, leaving 13 bases between them. The CDR3 is 14 residues long. Per the germline V gene, CDR1 is SNHLY and CDR2 is FYNNEI.

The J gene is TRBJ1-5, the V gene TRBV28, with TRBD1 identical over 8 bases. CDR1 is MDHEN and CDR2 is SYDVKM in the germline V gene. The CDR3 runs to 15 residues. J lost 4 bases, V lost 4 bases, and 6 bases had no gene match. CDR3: CASSYLQGANQPQHF. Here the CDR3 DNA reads TGTGCCAGCAGTTACCTTCAGGGGGCTAATCAGCCCCAGCATTTT.

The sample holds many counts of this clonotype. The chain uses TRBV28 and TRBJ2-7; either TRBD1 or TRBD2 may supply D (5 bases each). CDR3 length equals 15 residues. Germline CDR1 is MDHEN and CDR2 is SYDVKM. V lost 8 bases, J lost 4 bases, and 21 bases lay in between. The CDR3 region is CASRNAGTVNYEQYF. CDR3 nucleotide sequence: TGTGCCAGCCGCAACGCCGGGACCGTCAATTACGAGCAGTACTTC.

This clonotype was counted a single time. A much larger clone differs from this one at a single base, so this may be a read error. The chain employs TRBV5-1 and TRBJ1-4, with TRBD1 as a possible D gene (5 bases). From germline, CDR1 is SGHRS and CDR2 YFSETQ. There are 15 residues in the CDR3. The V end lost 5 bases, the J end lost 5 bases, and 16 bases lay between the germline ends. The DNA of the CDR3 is TGCGCCAGCAGGGACCCGGGACGGGGGAATGAAAAACTGTTTTTT. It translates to CASRDPGRGNEKLFF. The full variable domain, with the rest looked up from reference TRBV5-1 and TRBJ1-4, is KAGVTQTPRYLIKTRGQQVTLSCSPISGHRSVSWYQQTPGQGLQFLFEYFSETQRNKGNFPGRFSGRQFSNSRSEMNVSTLELGDSALYLCASRDPGRGNEKLFFGSGTQLSVL.

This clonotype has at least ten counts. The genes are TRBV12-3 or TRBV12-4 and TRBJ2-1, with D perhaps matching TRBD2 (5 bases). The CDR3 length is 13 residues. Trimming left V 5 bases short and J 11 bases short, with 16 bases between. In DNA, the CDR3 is TGTGCCAGCAGTCCCCTAAACGGGGAGAAGCAGTTCTTC. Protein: CASSPLNGEKQFF.